These T cell receptor beta chains were read from a single sample in a study of T-cell memory formation after mild COVID-19. Each CDR3 protein gets one entry after TCRdb re-called the 5' RACE reads with MiXCR. The top ten clones hold under 50% of a sample with roughly 80,000 distinct CDR3 sequences, about 23% of them seen once. The material sequenced was PBMCs or a T cell subset sorted from them (not recorded which). All receptors come from a man younger than 35 who had mild COVID-19 (a few samples of this study predate the infection). Cell type and time point are not known. The CDR3 runs from the conserved cysteine through the conserved F or W. Fields, in order: J gene, D gene, V gene, clone size, CDR3 protein, CDR3 DNA. D genes are given only for firm matches. The size entry is marked missing in some rows and otherwise reads once, few, many or a size class.

TRBJ2-5 TRBD1 TRBV6-5 NA CASSGQGTQYF TGTGCCAGCAGTGGACAGGGAACCCAGTACTTC
TRBJ2-1 NA TRBV2 NA CASPPGQDPGEQFF TGTGCCAGCCCCCCGGGACAAGACCCTGGTGAGCAGTTCTTC
TRBJ2-5 NA TRBV4-2 NA CASSQGSWQRETQYF TGTGCCAGCAGCCAAGGCTCGTGGCAGCGGGAGACCCAGTACTTC
TRBJ2-5 NA TRBV6-2/TRBV6-3 few CASSLPLYQETQYF TGTGCCAGCAGTTTACCCCTCTACCAAGAGACCCAGTACTTC
TRBJ1-1 NA TRBV7-9 few CASSFESGTEAFF TGTGCCAGCAGCTTCGAGAGTGGCACTGAAGCTTTCTTT
TRBJ2-5 NA TRBV4-3 NA CASSQDDRGIVETQYF TGCGCCAGCAGCCAAGATGACCGGGGGATTGTAGAGACCCAGTACTTC
TRBJ1-4 NA TRBV6-1 NA CASSRETGGTNEKLFF TGTGCCAGCAGTCGCGAGACAGGAGGAACTAATGAAAAACTGTTTTTT
TRBJ2-7 NA TRBV3-1 NA CASSRHYEQYF TGTGCCAGCAGCCGCCATTACGAGCAGTACTTC
TRBJ2-1 NA TRBV4-3 few CASSHEQGPAPNEQFF TGCGCCAGCAGCCATGAACAGGGCCCTGCCCCAAATGAGCAGTTCTTC
TRBJ1-2 TRBD1 TRBV10-3 few CAIRPGQEVSGYTF TGTGCCATACGACCGGGACAGGAGGTGAGCGGCTACACCTTC
TRBJ2-3 NA TRBV4-1 NA CASSQGETDTQYF TGCGCCAGCAGCCAAGGTGAGACGGATACGCAGTATTTT
TRBJ1-5 NA TRBV4-1 NA CASSQDRGNQPQHF TGCGCCAGCAGCCAAGATCGAGGAAATCAGCCCCAGCATTTT
TRBJ2-3 TRBD2 TRBV6-5 few CASSYSGLVADTQYF TGTGCCAGCAGTTACTCGGGACTAGTGGCAGATACGCAGTATTTT
TRBJ2-3 TRBD2 TRBV6-4 medium-sized CASSETSGGTDTQYF TGTGCCAGCAGTGAGACTAGCGGGGGCACAGATACGCAGTATTTT
TRBJ1-1 NA TRBV20-1 medium-sized CSARGEGTTEAFF TGCAGTGCTAGAGGAGAGGGGACGACTGAAGCTTTCTTT
TRBJ2-5 NA TRBV7-2 NA CASSLLLAQYF TGTGCCAGCAGCTTATTGTTGGCCCAGTACTTC
TRBJ1-4 NA TRBV6-2/TRBV6-3 many CASTPGRENEKLFF TGTGCCAGCACCCCGGGACGTGAGAATGAAAAACTGTTTTTT
TRBJ1-4 TRBD1 TRBV4-1 NA CASSRGQGTTNEKLFF TGCGCCAGCAGCCGGGGACAGGGGACAACTAATGAAAAACTGTTTTTT
TRBJ1-4 NA TRBV5-1 NA CASSSHGVPELFF TGCGCCAGCAGTTCACACGGAGTTCCCGAACTGTTTTTT
TRBJ2-1 NA TRBV12-3/TRBV12-4 NA CASSPGTSLYNEQFF TGTGCCAGCAGTCCCGGGACAAGCTTGTACAATGAGCAGTTCTTC
TRBJ2-5 TRBD2 TRBV20-1 NA CSATLALAGAETQYF TGCAGTGCTACCCTCGCGCTAGCGGGGGCGGAGACCCAGTACTTC
TRBJ1-2 NA TRBV6-6 once CASSFRPVNYGYTF TGTGCCAGCAGTTTCCGACCGGTTAACTATGGCTACACCTTC
TRBJ2-7 TRBD2 TRBV7-9 few CASSLEASGGYEQYF TGTGCCAGCAGCTTAGAGGCTAGCGGGGGTTACGAGCAGTACTTC
TRBJ1-1 NA TRBV20-1 NA CSARVTQVNTEAFF TGCAGTGCTAGAGTCACGCAGGTAAACACTGAAGCTTTCTTT
TRBJ2-5 TRBD2 TRBV7-8 NA CASRQSGGPQETQYF TGTGCCAGCAGACAAAGCGGGGGGCCACAAGAGACCCAGTACTTC
TRBJ1-5 NA TRBV27 NA CASSSGAMPQHF TGTGCCAGCAGTTCGGGAGCAATGCCCCAGCATTTT
TRBJ2-5 NA TRBV4-1 NA CASSQPNSNQETQYF TGCGCCAGCAGCCAACCTAACAGTAACCAAGAGACCCAGTACTTC
TRBJ1-5 NA TRBV20-1 few CSAQGFSNQPQHF TGCAGTGCTCAGGGGTTTAGCAATCAGCCCCAGCATTTT
TRBJ1-1 NA TRBV7-9 few CASSWDPGAEAFF TGTGCCAGCAGCTGGGATCCGGGCGCTGAAGCTTTCTTT
TRBJ2-3 NA TRBV4-1 few CASSRFRAAGTDTQYF TGCGCCAGCAGCCGGTTCCGGGCTGCTGGCACAGATACGCAGTATTTT
TRBJ2-1 NA TRBV10-3 NA CAISEAGSGNEQFF TGTGCCATCAGTGAGGCGGGGTCGGGCAATGAGCAGTTCTTC
TRBJ2-6 NA TRBV6-5 NA CATRQDSGANVLTF TGTGCCACCCGACAGGACTCTGGGGCCAACGTCCTGACTTTC
TRBJ2-3 NA TRBV7-9 few CASSQTISYGPNTDTQYF TGTGCCAGCAGCCAAACCATCTCTTACGGACCGAACACAGATACGCAGTATTTT
TRBJ2-3 TRBD2 TRBV6-2/TRBV6-3 few CASTAGESTDTQYF TGTGCCAGCACCGCGGGGGAGAGCACAGATACGCAGTATTTT
TRBJ1-1 NA TRBV4-1 NA CASSQPGRENTEAFF TGCGCCAGCAGCCAACCCGGACGGGAGAACACTGAAGCTTTCTTT
TRBJ2-3 NA TRBV24-1 NA CATSDYGYSVFTDTQYF TGTGCCACCAGTGATTACGGGTACTCGGTATTCACAGATACGCAGTATTTT
TRBJ1-2 TRBD1 TRBV7-9 few CASSPRDRGLSYGYTF TGTGCCAGCAGCCCCCGAGACAGGGGGCTTAGCTATGGCTACACCTTC
TRBJ1-2 TRBD1 TRBV9 few CASRKGDRVLPRSGYTF TGTGCCAGCAGGAAAGGGGACAGGGTATTGCCCCGCTCTGGCTACACCTTC
TRBJ2-5 NA TRBV7-9 NA CASSIQETQYF TGTGCCAGCAGCATCCAAGAGACCCAGTACTTC
TRBJ1-2 TRBD1 TRBV6-6 NA CASWTGIVSSGYTF TGTGCCAGCTGGACAGGGATCGTTTCGAGTGGCTACACCTTC
TRBJ1-1 NA TRBV29-1 few CSVSNTEAFF TGCAGCGTTTCGAACACTGAAGCTTTCTTT
TRBJ2-3 TRBD2 TRBV29-1 few CSADLSGGHTDTQYF TGCAGCGCCGATCTAAGCGGGGGGCACACAGATACGCAGTATTTT
TRBJ1-2 NA TRBV6-6 NA CASSYQYRAPYGYTF TGTGCCAGCAGTTACCAGTACAGGGCTCCATATGGCTACACCTTC
TRBJ2-7 TRBD1 TRBV3-1 NA CASSRKVGTGNEQYF TGTGCCAGCAGCCGAAAAGTGGGGACAGGCAACGAGCAGTACTTC
TRBJ1-5 NA TRBV19 few CASSPPGPNQPQHF TGTGCCAGTAGTCCTCCGGGTCCCAATCAGCCCCAGCATTTT
TRBJ2-5 TRBD1 TRBV5-1 NA CASSSPGTGRETQYF TGCGCCAGCAGCTCTCCCGGGACAGGGCGGGAGACCCAGTACTTC
TRBJ2-3 NA TRBV7-6 few CASSLSSGTDTQYF TGTGCCAGCAGCTTATCGTCGGGCACAGATACGCAGTATTTT
TRBJ2-5 TRBD2 TRBV19 NA CASHTSGGQPAVQETQYF TGTGCCAGTCATACTAGCGGGGGGCAGCCAGCGGTCCAAGAGACCCAGTACTTC
TRBJ2-1 TRBD2 TRBV7-9 few CASSQTSGNNEQFF TGTGCCAGCAGCCAGACTAGCGGAAACAATGAGCAGTTCTTC
TRBJ2-7 NA TRBV6-2/TRBV6-3 many CASSPAYEQYF TGTGCCAGCAGTCCCGCGTACGAGCAGTACTTC
TRBJ2-7 NA TRBV20-1 few CSATLRDPYEQYF TGCAGTGCTACGCTCCGGGACCCTTACGAGCAGTACTTC
TRBJ2-1 TRBD1 TRBV29-1 few CSVEQGASRNEQFF TGCAGCGTTGAGCAGGGGGCCTCCCGGAATGAGCAGTTCTTC
TRBJ2-3 NA TRBV24-1 once CATAGTRTDTQYF TGTGCCACCGCCGGGACACGTACAGATACGCAGTATTTT
TRBJ2-7 NA TRBV12-3/TRBV12-4 NA CASSSLGGHEQYF TGTGCCAGCAGCTCGCTAGGGGGGCACGAGCAGTACTTC